This TCR beta chain originates from a study of cytomegalovirus exposure and HLA in healthy donors. Study conclusions and caveats: In a later analysis, HLA-C alleles had the fewest associated TCRs, DRB1 alleles the most. Excluded: some indistinguishable V segments such as TRBV6-2 and TRBV6-3. Many donors shared some public TCRs, even though most TCR sequences were rare. In a later analysis, HLA-associated beta chains showed higher expansion and lower generation probabilities than comparable chains.

A multiplex PCR was run with 60 Vbeta primers and 13 Jbeta primers. Generated by immunoSEQ multiplex PCR, the TCRdb table keeps only in-frame clones and is missing some. The sample has approximately 140,000 clones; roughly four fifths are singletons. The CDR3 contains 14 residues. Per the germline V gene, CDR1 is MNHNS and CDR2 is SASEGT. For this clone: Its cognate antigen is unknown.

The sample was PBMCs. This sequence originates from a man aged 18 to 30 in good health and CMV-seropositive. The chain couples TRBV6-1 to TRBJ2-5; TRBD2 matches at 8 bases. With the DNA end fitting TRBJ2-7 better, the J assignment may be wrong. Here the CDR3 DNA reads TGTGCCAGCAGGGCAGCGGGAGTGAGCTACGAGCAGTACTTC. It encodes CASRAAGVSYEQYF.